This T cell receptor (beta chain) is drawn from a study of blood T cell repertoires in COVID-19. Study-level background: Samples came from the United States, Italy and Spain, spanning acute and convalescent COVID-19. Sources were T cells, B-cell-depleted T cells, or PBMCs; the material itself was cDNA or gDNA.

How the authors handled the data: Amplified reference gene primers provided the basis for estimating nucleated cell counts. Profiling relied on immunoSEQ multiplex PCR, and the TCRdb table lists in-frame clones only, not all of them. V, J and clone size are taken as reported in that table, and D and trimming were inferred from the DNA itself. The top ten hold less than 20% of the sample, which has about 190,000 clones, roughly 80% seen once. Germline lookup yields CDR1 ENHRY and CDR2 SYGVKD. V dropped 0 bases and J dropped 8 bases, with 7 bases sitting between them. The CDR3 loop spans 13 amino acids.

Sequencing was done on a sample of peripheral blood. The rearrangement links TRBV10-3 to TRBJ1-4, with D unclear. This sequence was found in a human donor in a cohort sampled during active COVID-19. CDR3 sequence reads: CAISESRVEKLFF. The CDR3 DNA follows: TGTGCCATCAGTGAGTCGAGGGTAGAAAAACTGTTTTTT.